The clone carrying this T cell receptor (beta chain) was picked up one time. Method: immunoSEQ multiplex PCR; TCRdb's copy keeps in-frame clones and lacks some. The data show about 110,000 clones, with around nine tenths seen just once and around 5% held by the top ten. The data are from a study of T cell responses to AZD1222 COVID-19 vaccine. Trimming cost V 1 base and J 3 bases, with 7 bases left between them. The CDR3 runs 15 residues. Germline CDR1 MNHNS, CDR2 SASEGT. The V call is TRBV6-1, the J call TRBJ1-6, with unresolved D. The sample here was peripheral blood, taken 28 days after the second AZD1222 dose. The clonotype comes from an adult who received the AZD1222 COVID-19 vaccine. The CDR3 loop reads CASSEVGRYNSPLHF. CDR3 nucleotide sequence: TGTGCCAGCAGTGAAGTAGGTCGCTATAATTCACCCCTCCACTTT.